Here is one T cell receptor (beta chain) with its context. The antigen is not known. The CDR3 has 17 residues. The sample belongs to a study of shared clonotypes between healthy human individuals. The study's findings and limits: What limited the represented genetic and exposure-history diversity was the small number of donors. The naive CD4 repertoires of a handful of donors were compared, and around 5.1% of clonotypes were shared. Generation probabilities were higher for clonotypes shared across all four sorted-subset donors than for unshared ones.

The test was conducted at deep level. Sequencing used immunoSEQ multiplex PCR; TCRdb keeps in-frame clones, though not all of them. This sample carries millions of clones, 85% to 95% of them seen once, and the ten largest clones take over 0.12%. The gene calls are TRBV21-1 and TRBJ1-2; TRBD1, the table's D call, lacks a check against the DNA. TRBV21-1 is recorded as a pseudogene. Sequencing was carried out using naive CD4+ T cells sorted from blood. The sample's subset: CD45RA+ positively selected. The receptor comes from a man aged 18 to 30 in good health. The CDR3 sequence: CASSKAPGGHTNYGYTF. In DNA, the CDR3 is TGTGCCAGCAGCAAAGCGCCAGGGGGTCACACTAACTATGGCTACACCTTC.